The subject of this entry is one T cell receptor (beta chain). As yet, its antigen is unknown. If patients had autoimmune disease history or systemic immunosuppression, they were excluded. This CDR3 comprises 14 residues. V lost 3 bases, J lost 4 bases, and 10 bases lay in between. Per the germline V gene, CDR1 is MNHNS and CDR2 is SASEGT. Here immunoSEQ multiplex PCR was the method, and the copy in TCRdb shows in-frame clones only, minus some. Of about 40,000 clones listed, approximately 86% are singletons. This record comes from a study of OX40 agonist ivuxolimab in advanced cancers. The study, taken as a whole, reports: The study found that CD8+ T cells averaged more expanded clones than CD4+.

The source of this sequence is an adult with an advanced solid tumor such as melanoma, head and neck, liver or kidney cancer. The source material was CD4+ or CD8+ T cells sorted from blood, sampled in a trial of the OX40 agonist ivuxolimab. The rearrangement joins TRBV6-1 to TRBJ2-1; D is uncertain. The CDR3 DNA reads TGTGCCAGCAGTGAGTACAGCCGGTACAATGAGCAGTTCTTC. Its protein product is CASSEYSRYNEQFF.